These T cell receptor beta chains were read from a single sample in a study of T cell responses to AZD1222 COVID-19 vaccine. Sequenced by immunoSEQ multiplex PCR; TCRdb stores in-frame clones only, minus some. This table holds roughly 130,000 clones, around 90% found once. The specimen was peripheral blood, collected 28 days after the second AZD1222 dose. The origin of the receptors is an adult who received the AZD1222 COVID-19 vaccine. Each CDR3 is given with its conserved first and last residue. A D gene is named only where the DNA matches it firmly. The size of a clone is reported for some rows only, either as once, few or many, or as a class for expanded clones.

len	d_gene	v_gene	abundance	j_gene	CDR3nt	CDR3aa
15	TRBD1	TRBV28	-	TRBJ2-1	TGTGCCAGCTCCGATCGACAGGGGGCCCACAATGAGCAGTTCTTC	CASSDRQGAHNEQFF
13	-	TRBV10-3	-	TRBJ2-3	TGTGCCATCAGTGAGACCCTCACAGATACGCAGTATTTT	CAISETLTDTQYF
13	-	TRBV5-1	-	TRBJ1-2	TGCGCCAGCAGCTCAAATGACGGCGAGGGCTACACCTTC	CASSSNDGEGYTF
14	TRBD2	TRBV19	-	TRBJ2-3	TGTGCCAGTAGTAGACTAGCGGCGGCAGATACGCAGTATTTT	CASSRLAAADTQYF
14	TRBD2	TRBV12-5	-	TRBJ2-5	TGTGCTAGTGGTCCCGGACTAGCGCAAGAGACCCAGTACTTC	CASGPGLAQETQYF
12	TRBD2	TRBV12-3/TRBV12-4	-	TRBJ2-1	TGTGCCACTAGCGGGGGGTACAATGAGCAGTTCTTC	CATSGGYNEQFF
13	-	TRBV5-6	-	TRBJ2-1	TGTGCCAGCAGCTCCACCGGTGCTGATGAGCAGTTCTTC	CASSSTGADEQFF
12	-	TRBV28	-	TRBJ2-1	TGTGCCAGCACCCCGGGGTCCAATGAGCAGTTCTTC	CASTPGSNEQFF
16	-	TRBV6-5	-	TRBJ1-6	TGTGCCAGCAGTTACGACCCCAGCTCCTATAATTCACCCCTCCACTTT	CASSYDPSSYNSPLHF
13	-	TRBV20-1	-	TRBJ1-6	TGCAGTGCTAGTAGGCAGGGTAATTCACCCCTCCACTTT	CSASRQGNSPLHF
15	-	TRBV9	-	TRBJ2-7	TGTGCCAGCAGCCTTACCGGGACGGAAATGTACGAGCAGTACTTC	CASSLTGTEMYEQYF
15	TRBD2	TRBV11-3	-	TRBJ2-3	TGTGCCAGCAGCCCCGGGGGGGGCACCTCAGATACGCAGTATTTT	CASSPGGGTSDTQYF
16	TRBD1	TRBV9	once	TRBJ1-6	TGTGCCAGCAGCGTAGATTCGGGACAGTTAAATTCACCCCTCCACTTT	CASSVDSGQLNSPLHF
17	TRBD2	TRBV5-4	-	TRBJ2-2	TGTGCCAGCAGCTCCACTCTAGCGGGGGGATACACCGGGGAGCTGTTTTTT	CASSSTLAGGYTGELFF
14	-	TRBV19	-	TRBJ1-1	TGTGCCAGTAGCGGCCGGGGGGATGACACTGAAGCTTTCTTT	CASSGRGDDTEAFF
13	-	TRBV4-3	-	TRBJ1-2	TGCGCCAGCAGCCAAGATACGGCGGGCGGCTACACCTTC	CASSQDTAGGYTF
14	TRBD2	TRBV7-2	-	TRBJ2-3	TGTGCCAGCAGGCTAGCGGGGGGGCTCAATACGCAGTATTTT	CASRLAGGLNTQYF
14	-	TRBV5-1	-	TRBJ1-1	TGCGCCAGCAGCTGGAAAGGGTCAGACACTGAAGCTTTCTTT	CASSWKGSDTEAFF
15	TRBD2	TRBV9	-	TRBJ2-7	TGTGCCAGCAGCGTAAGCGGGGGGGCCAGTTTCGAGCAGTACTTC	CASSVSGGASFEQYF
16	-	TRBV7-2	once	TRBJ1-3	TGTGCCAGCAGCCCAGCCGGGGGGGCGTCGGGAAACACCATATATTTT	CASSPAGGASGNTIYF
14	-	TRBV5-1	-	TRBJ2-5	TGCGCCAGCAGCTTGGGGGGTGTCCAAGAGACCCAGTACTTC	CASSLGGVQETQYF
14	-	TRBV28	-	TRBJ1-5	TGTGCCAGCAGTTCGGGAGGCATTTATCAGCCCCAGCATTTT	CASSSGGIYQPQHF
15	-	TRBV4-1	-	TRBJ1-3	TGCGCCAGCAGCCAAGAGGGGAGCTCTGGAAACACCATATATTTT	CASSQEGSSGNTIYF
14	-	TRBV18	-	TRBJ1-3	TGTGCCAGCTCAGGGGGAAACTCTGGAAACACCATATATTTT	CASSGGNSGNTIYF
17	-	TRBV6-2/TRBV6-3	-	TRBJ2-2	TGTGCCAGCAGTTACGGTTTGGTCGTACTAGTGACCGGGGAGCTGTTTTTT	CASSYGLVVLVTGELFF
13	-	TRBV3-1/TRBV3-2	-	TRBJ1-2	TGTGCCAGCAGCCAAGTAGGAGCGGGAGGCTACACCTTC	CASSQVGAGGYTF
14	TRBD1	TRBV19	-	TRBJ2-7	TGTGCCAGTAGCGGACAGGGATCTCCCTACGAGCAGTACTTC	CASSGQGSPYEQYF
15	TRBD1	TRBV5-1	-	TRBJ1-5	TGCGCCAGCAGCTTCAGTGGGACAGCAAATCAGCCCCAGCATTTT	CASSFSGTANQPQHF
16	-	TRBV27	-	TRBJ2-3	TGTGCCAGCAGTTCCAACAGGGGAGGGGAGATGGATACGCAGTATTTT	CASSSNRGGEMDTQYF
16	TRBD2	TRBV7-2	once	TRBJ2-2	TGTGCCAGCAGCCCGGGGGGGGGCTTTCGAACCGGGGAGCTGTTTTTT	CASSPGGGFRTGELFF
14	TRBD1	TRBV11-1	-	TRBJ1-4	TGTGCCAGCAGCTCGGACAGGGGGAATGAAAAACTGTTTTTT	CASSSDRGNEKLFF
17	TRBD1	TRBV28	-	TRBJ2-7	TGTGCCAGCAGCCCACACGCCGGGACAGGGGTTCGCTACGAGCAGTACTTC	CASSPHAGTGVRYEQYF
14	-	TRBV6-5	-	TRBJ2-3	TGTGCCAGCAGTTACCGCAGGGGGGCAGATACGCAGTATTTT	CASSYRRGADTQYF
17	-	TRBV7-9	-	TRBJ1-5	TGTGCCAGCAGCTTAGAGGGATTAAGGGAGGGCAATCAGCCCCAGCATTTT	CASSLEGLREGNQPQHF
13	-	TRBV4-1	-	TRBJ2-3	TGCGCCAGCAGCCAAGCCGGGGCAGATACGCAGTATTTT	CASSQAGADTQYF
15	-	TRBV10-3	-	TRBJ1-1	TGTGCCATCACCAGACGCCAGGGAAGGGACACTGAAGCTTTCTTT	CAITRRQGRDTEAFF
13	-	TRBV19	-	TRBJ1-3	TGTGCCAGTAGTACGGGCTCTGGAAACACCATATATTTT	CASSTGSGNTIYF
15	-	TRBV6-5	once	TRBJ1-5	TGTGCCAGCAGTTACTCGGGAAATAGCAATCAGCCCCAGCATTTT	CASSYSGNSNQPQHF
16	TRBD2	TRBV4-2	once	TRBJ2-5	TGTGCCAGCAGCCGAGGGACTAGCGGGGCGGAAGAGACCCAGTACTTC	CASSRGTSGAEETQYF
15	-	TRBV7-9	-	TRBJ1-5	TGTGCCAGCAGCTTAGAGGTCGGCGGCAATCAGCCCCAGCATTTT	CASSLEVGGNQPQHF
15	TRBD2	TRBV5-1	-	TRBJ2-1	TGCGCCAGCAGCTTGTCACGGGAGGGATACAATGAGCAGTTCTTC	CASSLSREGYNEQFF
14	-	TRBV6-5	-	TRBJ2-7	TGTGCCAGCAGCAAGGCAGGGGGGGGCTACGAGCAGTACTTC	CASSKAGGGYEQYF
14	TRBD1	TRBV7-2	-	TRBJ2-3	TGTGCCAGCAGCTTAAGGGGGCAGACAGATACGCAGTATTTT	CASSLRGQTDTQYF
15	TRBD1	TRBV29-1	once	TRBJ1-1	TGCAGCGCTGCGACAGGGGGCGGGGGAGGCACTGAAGCTTTCTTT	CSAATGGGGGTEAFF
12	-	TRBV6-4	once	TRBJ2-2	TGTGCCAGCAGTGAGGGACACGGGGAGCTGTTTTTT	CASSEGHGELFF
12	-	TRBV6-6	-	TRBJ1-5	TGTGCCAGCGTAGTAGGTAATCAGCCCCAGCATTTT	CASVVGNQPQHF
11	-	TRBV20-1	-	TRBJ2-1	TGCAGTGCCCTCCGATCTAGTGAGCAGTTCTTC	CSALRSSEQFF
14	-	TRBV6-5	-	TRBJ1-5	TGTGCCAGCAATTCACAGGGAGACAATCAGCCCCAGCATTTT	CASNSQGDNQPQHF